What follows is one TCR beta chain and its context. Its antigen remains unidentified. The sample originates from a study of chemoradiotherapy in HPV16-positive cancers. Sequenced by immunoSEQ multiplex PCR; TCRdb stores in-frame clones only, minus some. Here the sample spans 9,500 to 15,000 clones, around 87% being singletons. Study results and limitations: Candidate HPV-specific clones and E7-related TCR motifs grew in tumor during treatment. HPV-responsive T-cell expansion during chemoradiotherapy was linked to improved recurrence-free survival in HPV16-positive patients. The functional HPV-specific definition rests on just a couple of HPV16-positive patients.

The CDR3 totals 13 residues. CDR1 is MNHEY, CDR2 SMNVEV, per germline (reference sequence). J was trimmed by 3 bases and V by 8 bases; bases with no gene match: 6. Samples were taken several times over chemoradiotherapy. The chain links TRBV27 to TRBJ2-7; 8 nucleotides align to TRBD1. The clonotype was recovered from a human donor with HPV-associated anogenital cancer. The sample in question was blood, obtained from a patient who underwent chemoradiotherapy. In nucleotides, the CDR3 is TGTGCCAGCCACGGACAGGGTATCTACGAGCAGTACTTC. Translating gives CASHGQGIYEQYF.